The 8 T cell receptor beta chains in this list originate from one sample, sequenced in a study of OX40 agonist ivuxolimab in advanced cancers. Sequenced by immunoSEQ multiplex PCR; TCRdb stores in-frame clones only, minus some. The table has over 100,000 clones, 80% to 90% seen once; the top ten hold 0.55%. Sequences were derived from CD4+ or CD8+ T cells sorted from blood, sampled in a trial of the OX40 agonist ivuxolimab. All receptors come from an adult with an advanced solid tumor such as melanoma, head and neck, liver or kidney cancer.

As DNA, the CDR3 is TGTGCCAGCAGCCAGACAGGGGGCGCAGAACAGCCCCAGCATTTT. Translating it yields CASSQTGGAEQPQHF. This chain uses TRBV2 with TRBJ1-5; 10 nucleotides line up with TRBD1. The V gene's germline CDR1 is SNHLY and CDR2 FYNNEI. The V gene end was trimmed by 6 bases and the J gene end by 7 bases; junction bases not matched to a gene: 9. This CDR3 has 15 amino acids.

The chain joins TRBV27 to TRBJ1-6; tentatively, D is TRBD1 (5 bases). The ends were cut back, 2 bases at V and 3 bases at J, with 5 bases in the middle. The length of the CDR3 is 14 residues. Per the germline V gene, CDR1 is MNHEY and CDR2 is SMNVEV (reference sequence). The CDR3 nucleotides read TGTGCCAGCAGTTTAGGGGGCTATAATTCACCCCTCCACTTT. Translated: CASSLGGYNSPLHF.

Turning to this clone: The junction departs from the called germline gene at one end, perhaps through a read error. The chain joins TRBV6-1 to TRBJ1-5; TRBD1 matches at 7 bases. CDR3 length: 15 amino acids. Germline CDR1 and CDR2: MNHNS and SASEGT. CDR3 sequence (DNA): TGTGCCAGCAGCAACTCCGGGACAGCAAATCATCCCCAGCATTTT. Its protein product is CASSNSGTANHPQHF.

The chain recombines TRBV5-6 with TRBJ1-1; 7 bases map to TRBD1. J was trimmed by 5 bases and V by 3 bases; bases with no gene match: 4. In germline, CDR1 is SGHDT, CDR2 YYEEEE. CDR3 length: 13 amino acids. CDR3 DNA sequence: TGTGCCAGCAGCTGGTCAGGGGGGACTGAAGCTTTCTTT. Translated: CASSWSGGTEAFF.

The chain is built from TRBV5-1 and TRBJ2-3, with D perhaps matching TRBD2 (5 bases). The CDR3 is made up of 14 amino acids. Germline CDR1 SGHRS, CDR2 YFSETQ. V gave up 4 bases and J gave up 3 bases, with 12 bases separating them. CDR3 protein: CASSPGGQTDTQYF. CDR3 nucleotides: TGCGCCAGCAGCCCTGGCGGGCAGACAGATACGCAGTATTTT.

The rearrangement joins TRBV6-6 to TRBJ1-2; a weak D match, TRBD1 (6 bases). Germline V CDR1 and CDR2: MNHNY, SVGAGI (reference sequence). The CDR3 loop spans 13 amino acids. V lost 10 bases and J 4 bases, leaving 16 bases between the germline ends. CDR3 coding DNA: TGTGCCACCAGGGACACCGAGGCCTATGGCTACACCTTC. It yields the protein CATRDTEAYGYTF.

The rearrangement links TRBV4-1 to TRBJ2-7; TRBD1 matches 9 bases. The germline gives CDR1 MGHRA, CDR2 YSYEKL. This CDR3 has 15 residues. The J segment lost 2 bases and the V segment lost 4 bases, leaving 6 bases of the junction unmatched. The chain's CDR3 is CASSPGDRVTYEQYF. CDR3 bases: TGCGCCAGCAGCCCTGGGGACAGGGTAACCTACGAGCAGTACTTC.

This clone occurred once. The V call is TRBV28, the J call TRBJ1-2; D remains ambiguous. Per the germline V gene, CDR1 is MDHEN and CDR2 is SYDVKM. Trimming took 7 bases from V and 7 from J, leaving 16 bases between them. The CDR3 runs 13 residues. CDR3 in DNA: TGTGCCAGCATCGAGGAAGGGCCGGGTGGCTACACCTTC. Protein sequence: CASIEEGPGGYTF.